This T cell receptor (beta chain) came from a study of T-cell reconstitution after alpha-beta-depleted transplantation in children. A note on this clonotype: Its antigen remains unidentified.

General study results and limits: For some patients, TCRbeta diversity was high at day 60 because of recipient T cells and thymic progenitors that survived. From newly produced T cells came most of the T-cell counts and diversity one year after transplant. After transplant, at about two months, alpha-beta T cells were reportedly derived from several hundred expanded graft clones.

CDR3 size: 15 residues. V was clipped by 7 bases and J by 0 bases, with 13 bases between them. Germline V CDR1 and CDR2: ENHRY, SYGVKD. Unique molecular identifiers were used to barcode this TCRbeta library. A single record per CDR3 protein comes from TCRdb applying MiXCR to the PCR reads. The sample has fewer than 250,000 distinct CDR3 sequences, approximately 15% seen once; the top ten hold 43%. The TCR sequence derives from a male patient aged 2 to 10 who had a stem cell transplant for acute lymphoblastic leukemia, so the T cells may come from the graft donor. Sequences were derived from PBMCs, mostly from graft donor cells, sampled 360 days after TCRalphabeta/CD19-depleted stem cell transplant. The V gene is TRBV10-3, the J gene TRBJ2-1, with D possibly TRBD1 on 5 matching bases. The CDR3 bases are TGTGCCATCAAAGTGGACAAAAACTCCTACAATGAGCAGTTCTTC. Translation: CAIKVDKNSYNEQFF.